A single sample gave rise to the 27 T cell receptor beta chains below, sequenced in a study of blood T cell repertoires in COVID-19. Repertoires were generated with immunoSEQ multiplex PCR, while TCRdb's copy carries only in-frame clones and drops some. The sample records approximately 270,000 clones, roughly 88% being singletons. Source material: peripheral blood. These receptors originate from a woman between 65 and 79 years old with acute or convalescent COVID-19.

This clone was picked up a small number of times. CDR3 nucleotides: TGCAGCGTCCAGCCCATAGGGGTATCTAACTATGGCTACACCTTC. The encoded protein is CSVQPIGVSNYGYTF. The rearrangement uses TRBV29-1 and TRBJ1-2, with TRBD1 as a possible D gene (5 bases). V shed 6 bases and J shed 0 bases, with 17 bases lying between them. Germline CDR1 is SQVTM and CDR2 is ANQGSEA. The length of the CDR3 is 15 residues.

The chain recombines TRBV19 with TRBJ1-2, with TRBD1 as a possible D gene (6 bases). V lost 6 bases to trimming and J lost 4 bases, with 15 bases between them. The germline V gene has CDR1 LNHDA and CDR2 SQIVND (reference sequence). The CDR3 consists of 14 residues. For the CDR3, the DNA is TGTGCCAGTAGGAACAGGGAGCGGTCCTATGGCTACACCTTC. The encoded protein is CASRNRERSYGYTF.

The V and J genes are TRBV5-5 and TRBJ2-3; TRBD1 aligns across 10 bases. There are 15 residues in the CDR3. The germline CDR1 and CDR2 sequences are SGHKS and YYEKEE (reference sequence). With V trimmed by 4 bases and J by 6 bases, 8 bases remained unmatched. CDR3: CASSIGQGGIDTQYF. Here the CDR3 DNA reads TGTGCCAGCAGCATAGGACAGGGGGGGATCGATACGCAGTATTTT.

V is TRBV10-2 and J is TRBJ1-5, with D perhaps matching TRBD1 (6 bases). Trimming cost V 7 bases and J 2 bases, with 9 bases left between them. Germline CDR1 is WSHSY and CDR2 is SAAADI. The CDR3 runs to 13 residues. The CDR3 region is CASTSGGNQPQHF. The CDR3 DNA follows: TGCGCCAGCACTTCAGGGGGCAATCAGCCCCAGCATTTT.

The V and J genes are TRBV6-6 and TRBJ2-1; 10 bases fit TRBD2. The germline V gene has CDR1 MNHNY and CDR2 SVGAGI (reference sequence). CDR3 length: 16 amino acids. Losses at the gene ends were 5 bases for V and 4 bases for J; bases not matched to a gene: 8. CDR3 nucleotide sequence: TGTGCCAGCAGTCTTTTGAGCGGGGGGGAATACAATGAGCAGTTCTTC. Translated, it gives CASSLLSGGEYNEQFF.

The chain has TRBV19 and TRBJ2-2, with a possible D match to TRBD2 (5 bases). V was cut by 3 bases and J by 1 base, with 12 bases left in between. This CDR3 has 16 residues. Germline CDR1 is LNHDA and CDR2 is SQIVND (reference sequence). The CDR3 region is CASSIRAAGNTGELFF. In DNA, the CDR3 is TGTGCCAGTAGTATTCGTGCGGCGGGGAACACCGGGGAGCTGTTTTTT. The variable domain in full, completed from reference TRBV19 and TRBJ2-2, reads DGGITQSPKYLFRKEGQNVTLSCEQNLNHDAMYWYRQDPGQGLRLIYYSQIVNDFQKGDIAEGYSVSREKKESFPLTVTSAQKNPTAFYLCASSIRAAGNTGELFFGEGSRLTVL.

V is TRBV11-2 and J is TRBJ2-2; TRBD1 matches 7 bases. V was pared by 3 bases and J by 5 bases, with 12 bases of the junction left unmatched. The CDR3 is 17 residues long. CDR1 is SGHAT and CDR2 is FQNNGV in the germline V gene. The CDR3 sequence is CASSFPGQVLQTGELFF. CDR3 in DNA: TGTGCCAGCAGCTTCCCCGGACAGGTTTTACAAACCGGGGAGCTGTTTTTT.

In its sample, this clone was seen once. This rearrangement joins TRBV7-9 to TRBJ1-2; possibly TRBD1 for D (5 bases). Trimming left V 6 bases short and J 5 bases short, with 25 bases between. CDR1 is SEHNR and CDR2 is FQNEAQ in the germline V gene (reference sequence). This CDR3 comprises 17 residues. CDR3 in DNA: TGTGCCAGCAGTAACCGGGCCTCAGAGCCGGGGGGGTATGGCTACACCTTC. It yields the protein CASSNRASEPGGYGYTF.

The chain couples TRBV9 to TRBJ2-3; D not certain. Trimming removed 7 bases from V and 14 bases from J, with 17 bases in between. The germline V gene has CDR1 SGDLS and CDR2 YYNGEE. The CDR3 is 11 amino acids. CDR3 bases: TGTGCCAGCCCCTCTCCGGCCAGGCCGTATTTT. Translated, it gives CASPSPARPYF.

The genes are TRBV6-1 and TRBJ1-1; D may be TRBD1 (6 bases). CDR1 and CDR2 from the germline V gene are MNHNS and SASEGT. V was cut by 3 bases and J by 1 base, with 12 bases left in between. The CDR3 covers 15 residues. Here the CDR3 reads CASSDQGQTNTEAFF. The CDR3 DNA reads TGTGCCAGCAGTGATCAAGGACAGACGAACACTGAAGCTTTCTTT.

The CDR3 sequence: CASRTTGGATDTQYF. The CDR3 bases are TGTGCCAGCAGAACTACAGGGGGCGCGACAGATACGCAGTATTTT. The J gene is TRBJ2-3, the V gene TRBV6-5, with 9 bases fitting TRBD1. In germline, CDR1 is MNHEY, CDR2 SVGAGI. The CDR3 length is 15 residues. V lost 6 bases, J lost 3 bases, and 7 bases stayed unmatched.

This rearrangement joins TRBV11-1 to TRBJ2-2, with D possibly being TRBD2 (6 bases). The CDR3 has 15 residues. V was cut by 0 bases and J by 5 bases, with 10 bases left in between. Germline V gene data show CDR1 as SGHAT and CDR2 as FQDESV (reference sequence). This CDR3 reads CASSLAGRGTGELFF. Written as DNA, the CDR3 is TGTGCCAGCAGCTTAGCCGGGAGAGGAACCGGGGAGCTGTTTTTT.

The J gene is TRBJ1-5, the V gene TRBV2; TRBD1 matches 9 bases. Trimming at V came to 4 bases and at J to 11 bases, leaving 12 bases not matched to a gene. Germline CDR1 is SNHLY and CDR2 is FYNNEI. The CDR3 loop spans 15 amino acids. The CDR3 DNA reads TGTGCCAGCAGTGGGTCGGGACAGGGACTCTCCGCCCAGCATTTT. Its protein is CASSGSGQGLSAQHF.

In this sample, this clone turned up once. The CDR3 sequence is CASSSLDRRTEAFF. DNA of the CDR3: TGCGCCAGCAGCTCCCTGGACAGACGCACTGAAGCTTTCTTT. V is TRBV5-1 and J is TRBJ1-1; a possible D gene is TRBD1 (6 bases). Germline loops: CDR1 SGHRS, CDR2 YFSETQ. CDR3 length: 14 residues. V was trimmed by 3 bases and J by 4 bases, leaving 13 bases between them.

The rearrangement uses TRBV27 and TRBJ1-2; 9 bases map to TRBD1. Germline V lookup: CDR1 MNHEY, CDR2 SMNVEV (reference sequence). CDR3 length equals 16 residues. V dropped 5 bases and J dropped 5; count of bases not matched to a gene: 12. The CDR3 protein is CASSAFPTGGAYGYTF. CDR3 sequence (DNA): TGTGCCAGCAGTGCATTCCCCACAGGGGGCGCGTATGGCTACACCTTC.

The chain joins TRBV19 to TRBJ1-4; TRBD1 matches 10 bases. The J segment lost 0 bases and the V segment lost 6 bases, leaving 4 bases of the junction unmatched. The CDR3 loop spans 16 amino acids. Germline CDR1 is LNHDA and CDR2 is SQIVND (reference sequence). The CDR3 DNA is TGTGCCAGTAGCTTTGACAGGGGGCCAACTAATGAAAAACTGTTTTTT. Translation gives CASSFDRGPTNEKLFF.

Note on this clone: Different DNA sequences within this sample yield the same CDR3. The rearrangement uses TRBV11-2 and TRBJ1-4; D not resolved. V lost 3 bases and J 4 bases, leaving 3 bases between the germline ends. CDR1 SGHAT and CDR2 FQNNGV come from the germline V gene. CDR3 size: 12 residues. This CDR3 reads CASSFLNEKLFF. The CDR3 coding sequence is TGTGCCAGCAGCTTTCTTAATGAAAAACTGTTTTTT.

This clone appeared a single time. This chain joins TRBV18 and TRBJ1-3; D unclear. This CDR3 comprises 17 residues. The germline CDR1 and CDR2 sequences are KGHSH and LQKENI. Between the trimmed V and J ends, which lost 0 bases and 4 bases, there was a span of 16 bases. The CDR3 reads CASSPPTSGKSGNTIYF. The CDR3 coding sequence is TGTGCCAGCTCACCACCGACTTCTGGAAAATCAGGAAACACCATATATTTT. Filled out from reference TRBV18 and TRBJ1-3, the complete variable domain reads NAGVMQNPRHLVRRRGQEARLRCSPMKGHSHVYWYRQLPEEGLKFMVYLQKENIIDESGMPKERFSAEFPKEGPSILRIQQVVRGDSAAYFCASSPPTSGKSGNTIYFGEGSWLTVV.

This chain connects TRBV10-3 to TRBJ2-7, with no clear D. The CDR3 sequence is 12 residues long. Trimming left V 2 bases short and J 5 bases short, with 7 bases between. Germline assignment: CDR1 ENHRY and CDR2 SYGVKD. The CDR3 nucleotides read TGTGCCATCAGTGAGGAGGTCAACGAGCAGTACTTC. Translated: CAISEEVNEQYF.

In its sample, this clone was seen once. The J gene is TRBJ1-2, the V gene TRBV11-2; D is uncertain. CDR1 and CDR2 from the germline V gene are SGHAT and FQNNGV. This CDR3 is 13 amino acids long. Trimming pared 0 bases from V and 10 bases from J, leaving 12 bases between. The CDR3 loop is CASSLDPGQHYTF. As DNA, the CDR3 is TGTGCCAGCAGCTTAGATCCTGGGCAGCACTACACCTTC.

The CDR3 nucleotides are TGTGCCAGCAGCCCCTCCGGTCTGCATGAGCAGTTCTTC. It specifies CASSPSGLHEQFF. The V call is TRBV3-1 (or the pseudogene TRBV3-2), the J call TRBJ2-1, with D unclear. V was trimmed by 4 bases and J by 8 bases, leaving 12 bases between them. In germline, CDR1 is LGHDT, CDR2 YNNKEL (reference sequence). This CDR3 has 13 amino acids.

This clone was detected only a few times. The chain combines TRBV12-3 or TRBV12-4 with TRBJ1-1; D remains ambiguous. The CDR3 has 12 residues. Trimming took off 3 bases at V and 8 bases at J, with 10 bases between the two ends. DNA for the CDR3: TGTGCCAGCAGTTTTTGGCAGGCCGAAGCTTTCTTT. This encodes CASSFWQAEAFF.

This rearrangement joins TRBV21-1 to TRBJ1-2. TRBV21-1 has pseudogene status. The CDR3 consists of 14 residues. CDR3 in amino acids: CASRTGTLTYGYTF. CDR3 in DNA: TGTGCCAGCAGGACCGGGACTTTAACCTATGGCTACACCTTC.

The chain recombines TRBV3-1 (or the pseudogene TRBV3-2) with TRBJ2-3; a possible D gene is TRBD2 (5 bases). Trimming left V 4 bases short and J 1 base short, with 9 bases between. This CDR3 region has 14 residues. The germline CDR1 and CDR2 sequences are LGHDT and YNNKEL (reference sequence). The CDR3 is CASSLGARTDTQYF. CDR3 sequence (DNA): TGTGCCAGCAGCCTGGGAGCTCGCACAGATACGCAGTATTTT.

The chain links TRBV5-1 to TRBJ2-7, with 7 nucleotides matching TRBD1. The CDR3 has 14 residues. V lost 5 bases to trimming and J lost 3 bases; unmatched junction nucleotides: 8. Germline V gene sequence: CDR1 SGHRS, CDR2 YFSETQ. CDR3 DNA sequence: TGCGCCAGCAGAGCCACAGGGGCCCTCTACGAGCAGTACTTC. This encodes CASRATGALYEQYF.

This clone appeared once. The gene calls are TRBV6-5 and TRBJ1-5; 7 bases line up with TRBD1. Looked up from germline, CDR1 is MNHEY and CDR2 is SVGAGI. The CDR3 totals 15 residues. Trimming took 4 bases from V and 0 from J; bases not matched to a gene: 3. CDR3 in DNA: TGTGCCAGCAGTTCCGGGACAGATAGCAATCAGCCCCAGCATTTT. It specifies CASSSGTDSNQPQHF.

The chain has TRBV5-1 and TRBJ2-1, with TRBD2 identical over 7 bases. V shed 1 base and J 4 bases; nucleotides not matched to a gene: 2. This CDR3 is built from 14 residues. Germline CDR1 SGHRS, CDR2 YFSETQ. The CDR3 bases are TGCGCCAGCAGCTTGCGGGAGGTGTACAATGAGCAGTTCTTC. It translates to CASSLREVYNEQFF. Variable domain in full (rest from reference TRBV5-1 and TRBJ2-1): KAGVTQTPRYLIKTRGQQVTLSCSPISGHRSVSWYQQTPGQGLQFLFEYFSETQRNKGNFPGRFSGRQFSNSRSEMNVSTLELGDSALYLCASSLREVYNEQFFGPGTRLTVL.